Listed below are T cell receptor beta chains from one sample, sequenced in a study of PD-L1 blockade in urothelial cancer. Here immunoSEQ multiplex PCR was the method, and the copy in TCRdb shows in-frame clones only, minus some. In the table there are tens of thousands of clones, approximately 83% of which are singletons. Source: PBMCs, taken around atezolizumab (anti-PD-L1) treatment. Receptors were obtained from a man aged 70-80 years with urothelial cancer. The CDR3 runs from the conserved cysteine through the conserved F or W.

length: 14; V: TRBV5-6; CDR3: CASSLEGGSLGYTF
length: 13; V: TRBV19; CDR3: CASSRTGEWEQYF
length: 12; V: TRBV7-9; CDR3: CASSSDSGELFF
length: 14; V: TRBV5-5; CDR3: CASSFMGGGNEQFF
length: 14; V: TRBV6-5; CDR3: CASSYDRVNSPLHF
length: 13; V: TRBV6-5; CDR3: CASTGPGSGEQYF
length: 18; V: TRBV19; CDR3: CASSIRGYSGRTYNEQFF
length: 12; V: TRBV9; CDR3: CASSGALGEQFF
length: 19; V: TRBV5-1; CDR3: CASSGHGLADNPNTGELFF
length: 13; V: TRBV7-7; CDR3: CASSLTRTGELFF
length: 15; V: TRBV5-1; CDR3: CASSLATSGSNEQYF
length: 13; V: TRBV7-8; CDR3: CASSLAAPGEAFF
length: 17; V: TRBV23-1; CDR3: CASSQSSDREETYEQYF
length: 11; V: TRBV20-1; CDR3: CSAQVGGGYTF
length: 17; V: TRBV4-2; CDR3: CASSQGGPGLSTDTQYF
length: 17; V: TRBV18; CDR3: CASSRLGTSGRATEQFF
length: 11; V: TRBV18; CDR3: CASSPQETQYF
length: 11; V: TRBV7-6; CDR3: CASSFAADQYF
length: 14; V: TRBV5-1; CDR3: CASSLGGQTYEQYF
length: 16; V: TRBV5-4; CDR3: CASSLPPSGGYNEQFF
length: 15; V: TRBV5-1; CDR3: CASSRGTGSTGELFF
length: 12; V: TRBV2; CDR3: CASSDQGQYAYF
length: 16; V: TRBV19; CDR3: CASSIELAGGPETQYF
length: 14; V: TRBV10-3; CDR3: CASLRQENTGELFF
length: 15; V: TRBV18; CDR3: CASSPLDSGDTEAFF
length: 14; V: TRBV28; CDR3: CASSQGAWDTEAFF
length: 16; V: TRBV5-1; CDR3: CASSLAGQAQVDEQFF
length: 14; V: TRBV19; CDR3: CASIGRGSENIQYF
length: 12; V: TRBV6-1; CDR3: CASSDGLSGYTF
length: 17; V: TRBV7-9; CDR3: CASSSHAGGTGANVLTF
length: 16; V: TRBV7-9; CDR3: CASSFRTRRAQDTQYF
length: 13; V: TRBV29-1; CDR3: CSVAPGTAYEQYF
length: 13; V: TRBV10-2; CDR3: CASSWDRDYEQYF
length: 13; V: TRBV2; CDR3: CASIEDSNYGYTF
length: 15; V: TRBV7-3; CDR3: CASSFDGREFDEQFF
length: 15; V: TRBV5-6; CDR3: CASKAGYILGDGYTF
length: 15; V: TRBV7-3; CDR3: CASSLSSLGAGELFF
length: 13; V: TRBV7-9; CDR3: CATTPQGPQPQHF
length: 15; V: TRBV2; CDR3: CASMPAAISYNEQFF
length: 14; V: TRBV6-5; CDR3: CASKEGLAKGGEFF
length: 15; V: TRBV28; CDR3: CASSFAGEGADTQYF
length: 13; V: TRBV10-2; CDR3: CASSEAGNTEAFF
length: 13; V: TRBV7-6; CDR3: CASSLLEGTEAFF
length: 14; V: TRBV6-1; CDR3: CASRAGSSNQPQHF
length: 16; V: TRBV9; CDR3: CASSASPALSTDTQYF
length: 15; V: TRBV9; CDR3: CASSVGSGFSYEQYF
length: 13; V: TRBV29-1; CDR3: CSVGGGHGQPQHF
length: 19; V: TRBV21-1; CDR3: CASSKVAPGLAGDEGEQYF
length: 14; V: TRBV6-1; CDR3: CASSGLGSFGELFF